These T cell receptor beta chains were read from a single sample in a study of molecular identifiers for immune sequencing clone quantification. TCRdb independently ran MiXCR on the PCR reads; one entry per CDR3 protein. Of 88,000 or so distinct CDR3 sequences in the sample, roughly 23% are singletons; the top ten hold more than 0.85%. The sample was naive CD8+ T cells from blood, with Jurkat cell RNA spiked in. These receptors were collected from a human donor in good health. Some libraries in this study had Jurkat cell RNA spiked in. Each CDR3 is given with its conserved first and last residue. A D gene is named only where the DNA matches it firmly. Only part of the rows carry a size: once, few, many, or a class if the clone is expanded.

v_gene: TRBV19; d_gene: -; abundance: many; j_gene: TRBJ1-1; CDR3aa: CAIIRGVEAFF; CDR3nt: TGTGCCATTATACGTGGAGTCGAAGCTTTCTTT
v_gene: TRBV29-1; d_gene: -; abundance: many; j_gene: TRBJ2-5; CDR3aa: CSVDSEHQETQYF; CDR3nt: TGCAGCGTAGATTCAGAACACCAAGAGACCCAGTACTTC
v_gene: TRBV12-3/TRBV12-4; d_gene: -; abundance: -; j_gene: TRBJ2-6; CDR3aa: CASTPGTIHSGANVLTF; CDR3nt: TGTGCCAGCACCCCCGGGACCATACATTCTGGGGCCAACGTCCTGACTTTC
v_gene: TRBV30; d_gene: TRBD1; abundance: many; j_gene: TRBJ2-3; CDR3aa: CAWSLGTGVEDTQYF; CDR3nt: TGTGCCTGGAGTCTGGGGACAGGGGTAGAAGATACGCAGTATTTT
v_gene: TRBV7-3; d_gene: -; abundance: -; j_gene: TRBJ2-1; CDR3aa: CASSPLDRPSYNEQFF; CDR3nt: TGTGCCAGCAGTCCACTAGACCGACCCTCCTACAATGAGCAGTTCTTC
v_gene: TRBV6-4; d_gene: TRBD1; abundance: once; j_gene: TRBJ1-5; CDR3aa: CASSKTGTAGGQPRHF; CDR3nt: TGTGCCAGCAGCAAGACGGGGACAGCCGGGGGTCAGCCCCGGCATTTT
v_gene: TRBV6-2/TRBV6-3; d_gene: TRBD1; abundance: -; j_gene: TRBJ2-1; CDR3aa: CASSYSTQGASLYNEQFF; CDR3nt: TGTGCCAGCAGTTACTCGACCCAGGGGGCCTCACTTTACAATGAGCAGTTCTTC
v_gene: TRBV29-1; d_gene: -; abundance: many; j_gene: TRBJ1-2; CDR3aa: CSVDPPEMAGGYTF; CDR3nt: TGCAGCGTCGACCCCCCTGAGATGGCAGGGGGCTACACCTTC
v_gene: TRBV7-9; d_gene: -; abundance: -; j_gene: TRBJ2-2; CDR3aa: CASSSQGGTGELFF; CDR3nt: TGTGCCAGCAGCTCGCAGGGGGGCACCGGGGAGCTGTTTTTT
v_gene: TRBV7-2; d_gene: TRBD2; abundance: many; j_gene: TRBJ2-7; CDR3aa: CASSFSGYEQYF; CDR3nt: TGTGCCAGCAGCTTTAGCGGGTACGAGCAGTACTTC
v_gene: TRBV11-2; d_gene: TRBD2; abundance: -; j_gene: TRBJ2-1; CDR3aa: CASSLQGLAGGETYNEQFF; CDR3nt: TGTGCCAGCAGCTTACAAGGACTAGCGGGAGGGGAAACCTACAATGAGCAGTTCTTC
v_gene: TRBV4-3; d_gene: -; abundance: -; j_gene: TRBJ1-6; CDR3aa: CASSQGRVKRPYNSPLHF; CDR3nt: TGCGCCAGCAGCCAAGGCCGGGTGAAAAGACCCTATAATTCACCCCTCCACTTT
v_gene: TRBV4-3; d_gene: -; abundance: many; j_gene: TRBJ1-1; CDR3aa: CASSQWGGGMNTEAFF; CDR3nt: TGCGCCAGCAGCCAATGGGGGGGGGGAATGAACACTGAAGCTTTCTTT
v_gene: TRBV7-6; d_gene: -; abundance: many; j_gene: TRBJ2-5; CDR3aa: CASSPLVGEGTQYF; CDR3nt: TGTGCCAGCAGCCCTCTGGTAGGAGAGGGGACCCAGTACTTC
v_gene: TRBV27; d_gene: -; abundance: -; j_gene: TRBJ2-7; CDR3aa: CASSLSGANSYEQYF; CDR3nt: TGTGCCAGCAGTTTATCAGGGGCGAACTCCTACGAGCAGTACTTC
v_gene: TRBV4-3; d_gene: -; abundance: many; j_gene: TRBJ2-7; CDR3aa: CASSQGRSSLQYEQYF; CDR3nt: TGCGCCAGCAGCCAAGGAAGGTCTAGCCTTCAATACGAGCAGTACTTC
v_gene: TRBV4-2; d_gene: -; abundance: many; j_gene: TRBJ2-7; CDR3aa: CASSQDRVGVAYEQYF; CDR3nt: TGTGCCAGCAGCCAAGACCGGGTCGGGGTAGCATACGAGCAGTACTTC
v_gene: TRBV13; d_gene: -; abundance: -; j_gene: TRBJ1-1; CDR3aa: CASSPRREMNTEAFF; CDR3nt: TGTGCCAGCAGCCCCCGACGTGAAATGAACACTGAAGCTTTCTTT
v_gene: TRBV27; d_gene: -; abundance: -; j_gene: TRBJ1-1; CDR3aa: CASTGGMGEAFF; CDR3nt: TGTGCCAGCACGGGAGGGATGGGTGAAGCTTTCTTT
v_gene: TRBV11-2; d_gene: TRBD1; abundance: many; j_gene: TRBJ2-1; CDR3aa: CASSLDGTGYNEQFF; CDR3nt: TGTGCCAGCAGCTTAGATGGGACAGGATACAATGAGCAGTTCTTC
v_gene: TRBV6-4; d_gene: -; abundance: few; j_gene: TRBJ1-5; CDR3aa: CASSDSTWVGGGNQPQHF; CDR3nt: TGTGCCAGCAGTGACTCGACCTGGGTAGGGGGAGGAAATCAGCCCCAGCATTTT
v_gene: TRBV6-2/TRBV6-3; d_gene: -; abundance: many; j_gene: TRBJ1-1; CDR3aa: CASLGTGGPRSEAFF; CDR3nt: TGTGCCAGCCTCGGGACGGGGGGCCCCCGATCTGAAGCTTTCTTT
v_gene: TRBV19; d_gene: -; abundance: -; j_gene: TRBJ2-1; CDR3aa: CASSSRADTYNEQFF; CDR3nt: TGTGCCAGTAGCTCCCGGGCCGACACTTACAATGAGCAGTTCTTC
v_gene: TRBV4-3; d_gene: TRBD1; abundance: many; j_gene: TRBJ2-7; CDR3aa: CASSQGGQHEQYF; CDR3nt: TGCGCCAGCAGCCAAGGGGGACAGCACGAGCAGTACTTC
v_gene: TRBV7-2; d_gene: TRBD1; abundance: many; j_gene: TRBJ1-5; CDR3aa: CASSFARGQPQHF; CDR3nt: TGTGCCAGCAGCTTCGCCAGGGGGCAGCCCCAGCATTTT
v_gene: TRBV6-2/TRBV6-3; d_gene: -; abundance: few; j_gene: TRBJ2-7; CDR3aa: CASGYGGSEQYF; CDR3nt: TGTGCCAGCGGGTATGGGGGAAGTGAGCAGTACTTC
v_gene: TRBV7-9; d_gene: -; abundance: once; j_gene: TRBJ1-1; CDR3aa: CASGQGVTEAFF; CDR3nt: TGTGCCAGCGGCCAAGGGGTGACTGAAGCTTTCTTT
v_gene: TRBV19; d_gene: -; abundance: -; j_gene: TRBJ1-1; CDR3aa: CASSVTVNTEAFF; CDR3nt: TGTGCCAGTAGTGTGACGGTGAACACTGAAGCTTTCTTT
v_gene: TRBV6-5; d_gene: TRBD1; abundance: many; j_gene: TRBJ2-7; CDR3aa: CASSYSGDRVDEQYF; CDR3nt: TGTGCCAGCAGTTACTCGGGAGACAGGGTCGACGAGCAGTACTTC
v_gene: TRBV4-3; d_gene: -; abundance: many; j_gene: TRBJ1-2; CDR3aa: CASSQDDSHYGYTF; CDR3nt: TGCGCCAGCAGCCAAGATGACAGCCACTATGGCTACACCTTC
v_gene: TRBV5-6; d_gene: -; abundance: few; j_gene: TRBJ2-7; CDR3aa: CASSFGVTQDEQYF; CDR3nt: TGTGCCAGCAGCTTTGGTGTCACCCAGGACGAGCAGTACTTC
v_gene: TRBV24-1; d_gene: -; abundance: many; j_gene: TRBJ2-7; CDR3aa: CATSDSFEGDEQYF; CDR3nt: TGTGCCACCAGTGATTCCTTCGAGGGGGACGAGCAGTACTTC
v_gene: TRBV4-3; d_gene: -; abundance: many; j_gene: TRBJ1-5; CDR3aa: CASSQDRGAGQPQHF; CDR3nt: TGCGCCAGCAGCCAAGATCGAGGGGCGGGTCAGCCCCAGCATTTT
v_gene: TRBV6-5; d_gene: -; abundance: -; j_gene: TRBJ2-3; CDR3aa: CASRAGGLGILDTQYF; CDR3nt: TGTGCCAGCAGGGCAGGCGGGCTGGGTATATTAGATACGCAGTATTTT
v_gene: TRBV6-5; d_gene: TRBD1; abundance: many; j_gene: TRBJ2-5; CDR3aa: CASSSRTGVNQETQYF; CDR3nt: TGTGCCAGCAGCTCCCGGACAGGGGTTAATCAAGAGACCCAGTACTTC
v_gene: TRBV4-1; d_gene: -; abundance: -; j_gene: TRBJ1-2; CDR3aa: CASSQDRANYGYTF; CDR3nt: TGCGCCAGCAGCCAGGACAGAGCTAACTATGGCTACACCTTC
v_gene: TRBV19; d_gene: TRBD2; abundance: many; j_gene: TRBJ2-1; CDR3aa: CASTSTSEQFF; CDR3nt: TGTGCCAGTACCTCGACTAGCGAGCAGTTCTTC
v_gene: TRBV19; d_gene: TRBD2; abundance: -; j_gene: TRBJ2-1; CDR3aa: CASSASGNGFNEQFF; CDR3nt: TGTGCCAGTAGTGCTAGCGGGAACGGATTCAATGAGCAGTTCTTC
v_gene: TRBV6-2/TRBV6-3; d_gene: -; abundance: few; j_gene: TRBJ2-1; CDR3aa: CASVAGTYNEQFF; CDR3nt: TGTGCCAGCGTGGCGGGGACATACAATGAGCAGTTCTTC
v_gene: TRBV27; d_gene: TRBD1; abundance: few; j_gene: TRBJ2-7; CDR3aa: CASSKTGAYEQYF; CDR3nt: TGTGCCAGCAGTAAGACAGGGGCCTACGAGCAGTACTTC
v_gene: TRBV11-2; d_gene: -; abundance: few; j_gene: TRBJ1-1; CDR3aa: CASSLEDTENTEAFF; CDR3nt: TGTGCCAGCAGCTTAGAAGACACGGAGAACACTGAAGCTTTCTTT
v_gene: TRBV6-1; d_gene: TRBD1; abundance: -; j_gene: TRBJ2-3; CDR3aa: CASSGDRVGADTQYF; CDR3nt: TGTGCCAGCAGTGGGGACAGGGTAGGAGCAGATACGCAGTATTTT
v_gene: TRBV20-1; d_gene: -; abundance: many; j_gene: TRBJ1-5; CDR3aa: CSARVPGSNQPQHF; CDR3nt: TGCAGTGCTAGAGTTCCAGGGTCTAATCAGCCCCAGCATTTT
v_gene: TRBV7-9; d_gene: TRBD1; abundance: many; j_gene: TRBJ1-5; CDR3aa: CASSLGGQGAWQPQHF; CDR3nt: TGTGCCAGCAGCTTAGGCGGACAGGGGGCTTGGCAGCCCCAGCATTTT
v_gene: TRBV30; d_gene: TRBD2; abundance: -; j_gene: TRBJ2-1; CDR3aa: CAWTRTSGADEQFF; CDR3nt: TGTGCCTGGACAAGGACTAGCGGCGCGGATGAGCAGTTCTTC
v_gene: TRBV19; d_gene: TRBD2; abundance: -; j_gene: TRBJ2-7; CDR3aa: CASSPFLAGGSEQYF; CDR3nt: TGTGCCAGTTCCCCCTTTCTAGCGGGAGGATCCGAGCAGTACTTC
v_gene: TRBV19; d_gene: -; abundance: few; j_gene: TRBJ2-5; CDR3aa: CATLDRVRLISEETQYF; CDR3nt: TGTGCCACTCTTGACCGAGTACGGCTGATTTCCGAAGAGACCCAGTACTTC
v_gene: TRBV6-2/TRBV6-3; d_gene: -; abundance: many; j_gene: TRBJ1-1; CDR3aa: CASSPILVYSNTEAFF; CDR3nt: TGTGCCAGCAGTCCCATTTTGGTGTATTCGAACACTGAAGCTTTCTTT
v_gene: TRBV6-2/TRBV6-3; d_gene: -; abundance: many; j_gene: TRBJ1-1; CDR3aa: CASSFRAMNTEAFF; CDR3nt: TGTGCCAGCAGTTTCAGGGCGATGAACACTGAAGCTTTCTTT
v_gene: TRBV7-2; d_gene: -; abundance: -; j_gene: TRBJ2-3; CDR3aa: CASTGGPPSPGTDTQYF; CDR3nt: TGTGCCAGCACTGGGGGGCCACCTAGCCCAGGCACAGATACGCAGTATTTT
v_gene: TRBV12-3/TRBV12-4; d_gene: TRBD2; abundance: -; j_gene: TRBJ2-1; CDR3aa: CASSLWDSGTGNEQFF; CDR3nt: TGTGCCAGCAGTTTGTGGGATAGCGGGACTGGGAATGAGCAGTTCTTC
v_gene: TRBV7-9; d_gene: -; abundance: many; j_gene: TRBJ1-2; CDR3aa: CASSLSTASWGYTF; CDR3nt: TGTGCCAGCAGCTTATCGACTGCGTCTTGGGGCTACACCTTC
v_gene: TRBV7-8; d_gene: -; abundance: many; j_gene: TRBJ2-1; CDR3aa: CASSLAVEQFF; CDR3nt: TGTGCCAGCAGCTTAGCCGTGGAGCAGTTCTTC